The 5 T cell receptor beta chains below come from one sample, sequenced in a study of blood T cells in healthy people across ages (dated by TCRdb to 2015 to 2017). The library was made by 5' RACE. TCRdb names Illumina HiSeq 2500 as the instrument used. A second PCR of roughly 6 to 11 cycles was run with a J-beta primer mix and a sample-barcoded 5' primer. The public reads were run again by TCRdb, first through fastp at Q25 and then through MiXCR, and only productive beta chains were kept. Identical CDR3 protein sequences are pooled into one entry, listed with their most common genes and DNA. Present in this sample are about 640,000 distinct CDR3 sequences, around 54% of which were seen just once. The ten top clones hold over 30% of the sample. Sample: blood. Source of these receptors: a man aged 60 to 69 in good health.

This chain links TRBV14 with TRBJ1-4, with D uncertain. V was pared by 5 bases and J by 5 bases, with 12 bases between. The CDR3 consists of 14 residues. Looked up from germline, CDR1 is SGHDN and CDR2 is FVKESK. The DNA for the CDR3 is TGTGCCAGCAGCGCTTTTGGGGTAAATGAAAAACTGTTTTTT. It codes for CASSAFGVNEKLFF.

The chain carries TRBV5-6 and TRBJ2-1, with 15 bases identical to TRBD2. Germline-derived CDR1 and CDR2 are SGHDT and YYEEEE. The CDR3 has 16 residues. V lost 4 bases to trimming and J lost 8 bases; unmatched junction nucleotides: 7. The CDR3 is CASSTGLAGGLDEQFF. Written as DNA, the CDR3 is TGTGCCAGCAGCACCGGACTAGCGGGGGGGCTTGATGAGCAGTTCTTC.

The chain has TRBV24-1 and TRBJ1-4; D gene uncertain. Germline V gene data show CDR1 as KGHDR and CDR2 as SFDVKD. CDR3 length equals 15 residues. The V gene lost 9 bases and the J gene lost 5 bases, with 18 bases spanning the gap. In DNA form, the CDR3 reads TGTGCCACCCTCACATACGGCGTGGTAAATGAAAAACTGTTTTTT. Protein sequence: CATLTYGVVNEKLFF.

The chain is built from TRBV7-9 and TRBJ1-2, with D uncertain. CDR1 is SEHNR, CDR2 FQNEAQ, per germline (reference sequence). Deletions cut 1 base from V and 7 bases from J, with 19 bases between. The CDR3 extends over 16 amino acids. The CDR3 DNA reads TGTGCCAGCAGCTTAGATTCGGGCAGGCCTTCTGGTGGCTACACCTTC. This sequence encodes CASSLDSGRPSGGYTF.

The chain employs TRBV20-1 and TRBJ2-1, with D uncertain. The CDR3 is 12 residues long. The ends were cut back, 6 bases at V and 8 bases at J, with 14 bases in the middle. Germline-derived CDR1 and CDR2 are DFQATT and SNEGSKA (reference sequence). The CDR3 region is CSAIPQRYEQFF. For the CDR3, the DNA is TGCAGTGCCATTCCTCAGAGGTATGAGCAGTTCTTC.